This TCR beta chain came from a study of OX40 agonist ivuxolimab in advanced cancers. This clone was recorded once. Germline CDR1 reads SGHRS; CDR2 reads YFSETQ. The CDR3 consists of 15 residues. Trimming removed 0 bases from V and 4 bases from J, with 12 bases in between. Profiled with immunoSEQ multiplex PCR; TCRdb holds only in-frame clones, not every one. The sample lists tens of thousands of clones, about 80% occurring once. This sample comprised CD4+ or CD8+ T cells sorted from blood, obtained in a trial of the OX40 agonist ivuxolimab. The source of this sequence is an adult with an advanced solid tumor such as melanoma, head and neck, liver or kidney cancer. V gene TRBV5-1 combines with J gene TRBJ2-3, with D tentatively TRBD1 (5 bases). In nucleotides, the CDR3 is TGCGCCAGCAGCTTGGCCGTCACAGGTTCAGATACGCAGTATTTT. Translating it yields CASSLAVTGSDTQYF.